These 10 T cell receptor beta chains were all obtained from the same sample, sequenced in a study of blood T cell repertoires in COVID-19. Generated by immunoSEQ multiplex PCR, the TCRdb table keeps only in-frame clones and is missing some. The sample has about 180,000 clones; around 87% are singletons. Sequenced material: peripheral blood. Receptors originate from a woman aged 30 to 39 with active or convalescent COVID-19.

This clone occurred once. This chain uses TRBV6-1 with TRBJ1-2; no reliable D call. Germline CDR1 MNHNS, CDR2 SASEGT. This CDR3 region has 15 residues. Trimming cost V 3 bases and J 4 bases, with 15 bases left between them. The CDR3 region has the DNA TGTGCCAGCAGTGATTTGGGCAATACCGCCTATGGCTACACCTTC. It encodes CASSDLGNTAYGYTF.

The chain carries TRBV5-1 and TRBJ2-7; the D gene is possibly TRBD1 (6 bases). Germline V gene data show CDR1 as SGHRS and CDR2 as YFSETQ. This CDR3 has 13 residues. The V and J ends lost 4 bases and 1 base respectively, with 9 bases between them. DNA for the CDR3: TGCGCCAGCAGCACAGGGTCGTCCTACGAGCAGTACTTC. Protein sequence: CASSTGSSYEQYF.

For this clone: This sample includes further DNA sequences coding for the same CDR3. V is TRBV7-6 and J is TRBJ1-5; 9 bases match TRBD1. V gave up 3 bases and J gave up 2 bases; unmatched junction bases: 2. Germline V lookup: CDR1 SGHVS, CDR2 FNYEAQ. This CDR3 has 15 residues. The CDR3 is CASSLGQGRNQPQHF. The CDR3 DNA reads as TGTGCCAGCAGCTTGGGACAGGGCCGCAATCAGCCCCAGCATTTT.

This chain connects TRBV5-4 to TRBJ2-2; 10 bases are shared with TRBD2. J gave up 3 bases and V 3 bases, and 2 bases lay outside the gene matches. This CDR3 is built from 15 residues. Germline V gene sequence: CDR1 SGHNT, CDR2 YYREEE (reference sequence). The CDR3 bases are TGTGCCAGCAGCTCTAGCGGGGGTTACACCGGGGAGCTGTTTTTT. Its translation: CASSSSGGYTGELFF.

The chain uses TRBV15 and TRBJ2-3, with 8 bases aligning to TRBD1. V trimming: 5 bases; J trimming: 0 bases; junction bases outside the gene matches: 7. The CDR3 is 16 residues long. In germline, CDR1 is LNHNV, CDR2 YYDKDF (reference sequence). CDR3 residues: CATSFGQGPSTDTQYF. Here the CDR3 DNA reads TGTGCCACCAGCTTTGGACAGGGACCTAGCACAGATACGCAGTATTTT.

The V and J genes are TRBV4-1 and TRBJ2-1, with TRBD1 as a possible D gene (5 bases). Germline V gene lookup returns CDR1 MGHRA and CDR2 YSYEKL. The CDR3 length is 16 residues. V was trimmed by 0 bases and J by 2 bases, leaving 11 bases between them. The CDR3 spells CASSQDEEDTYNEQFF. CDR3 nucleotides: TGCGCCAGCAGCCAAGACGAAGAGGACACCTACAATGAGCAGTTCTTC.

This chain joins TRBV10-3 and TRBJ2-7; the match to TRBD1 covers 9 bases. V shed 6 bases and J 5 bases; nucleotides not matched to a gene: 5. The V gene's germline CDR1 is ENHRY and CDR2 SYGVKD. The CDR3 runs 13 residues. DNA of the CDR3: TGTGCCATCAGCCTACAGGGGGCAAACGAGCAGTACTTC. It specifies CAISLQGANEQYF.

The chain recombines TRBV10-3 with TRBJ1-1; a possible D gene is TRBD1 (5 bases). In germline, CDR1 is ENHRY, CDR2 SYGVKD. The CDR3 is 15 residues long. V lost 4 bases and J 0 bases, leaving 12 bases between the germline ends. CDR3: CAISGFPGVNTEAFF. The CDR3 coding sequence is TGTGCCATCAGTGGTTTCCCGGGGGTGAACACTGAAGCTTTCTTT.

For the CDR3, the DNA is TGTGCCACCAGCAGCACAGGGGGCGCGATTGAAGCTTTCTTT. Encoded protein: CATSSTGGAIEAFF. This chain uses TRBV15 with TRBJ1-1, with 9 bases lining up with TRBD1. V dropped 3 bases and J dropped 7; count of bases not matched to a gene: 6. CDR1 and CDR2 (germline): LNHNV, YYDKDF (reference sequence). The CDR3 is made up of 14 amino acids.

This clone was seen once. The chain combines TRBV3-1 (or the pseudogene TRBV3-2) with TRBJ1-1, with no clear D. The V end was cut by 4 bases, the J end by 7 bases, with 16 bases between. This CDR3 spans 14 amino acids. Germline CDR1 LGHDT, CDR2 YNNKEL (reference sequence). CDR3 in DNA: TGTGCCAGCAGCCCTCCCCCGGGAGGTGGTGAAGCTTTCTTT. Translation: CASSPPPGGGEAFF.